This TCR beta chain came from a study of sequential checkpoint blockade in melanoma. This clone was seen a few times. Sample treatment: randomized to nivolumab then ipilimumab (arm A) or the reverse (arm B). J lost 3 bases, V lost 3 bases, and 0 bases had no gene match. This CDR3 is built from 14 residues. Germline-derived CDR1 and CDR2 are LNHNV and YYDKDF (reference sequence). Data came from immunoSEQ multiplex PCR; TCRdb stores just in-frame clones and leaves some out. The profile shows around 18,000 clones, 56% of them singletons. The receptor was isolated from a human donor with melanoma. Source: CD8+ T cells sorted from blood (inferred from file names), taken from a patient given nivolumab and ipilimumab in sequence. The V call is TRBV15, the J call TRBJ2-5, with 11 bases identical to TRBD1. CDR3 sequence reads: CATSRGQGEETQYF. CDR3 DNA sequence: TGTGCCACCAGCAGGGGACAGGGGGAAGAGACCCAGTACTTC.